This T cell receptor (beta chain) was observed in a study of T cell clonality in common variable immunodeficiency. General study results and limits: CVID subjects had higher TCRbeta clonality than healthy controls, most marked in about a third. Authors noted CVID clonality's cause needs subpopulation repertoire sequencing.

The CDR3 is made up of 15 amino acids. CDR1 is SGHDT and CDR2 is YYEEEE in the germline V gene. The germline V and J ends were trimmed by 5 bases and 0 bases, with 12 bases remaining between them. The protocol was immunoSEQ multiplex PCR, while the TCRdb copy is restricted to in-frame clones and leaves out a portion. The sample contains 45,000 to 70,000 clones, none of them singletons. This clone occurred many times. Antigen: not known. The read comes to an end 3 residues before the CDR3 does, leaving the germline J gene to fill in the end. The specimen sequenced was peripheral blood mononuclear cells. The sequence was obtained from a person aged 18-70 years in good health. This chain connects TRBV5-6 to TRBJ2-1; D is perhaps TRBD2 (6 bases). The DNA read from the CDR3 is TGTGCCAGCAGGAGGGTCGGGGGCTCCTACAATGAG. The encoded protein is CASRRVGGSYNE. The complete CDR3 sequence is CASRRVGGSYNEQFF. Full variable domain (rest looked up from reference TRBV5-6 and TRBJ2-1): DAGVTQSPTHLIKTRGQQVTLRCSPKSGHDTVSWYQQALGQGPQFIFQYYEEEERQRGNFPDRFSGHQFPNYSSELNVNALLLGDSALYLCASRRVGGSYNEQFFGPGTRLTVL.